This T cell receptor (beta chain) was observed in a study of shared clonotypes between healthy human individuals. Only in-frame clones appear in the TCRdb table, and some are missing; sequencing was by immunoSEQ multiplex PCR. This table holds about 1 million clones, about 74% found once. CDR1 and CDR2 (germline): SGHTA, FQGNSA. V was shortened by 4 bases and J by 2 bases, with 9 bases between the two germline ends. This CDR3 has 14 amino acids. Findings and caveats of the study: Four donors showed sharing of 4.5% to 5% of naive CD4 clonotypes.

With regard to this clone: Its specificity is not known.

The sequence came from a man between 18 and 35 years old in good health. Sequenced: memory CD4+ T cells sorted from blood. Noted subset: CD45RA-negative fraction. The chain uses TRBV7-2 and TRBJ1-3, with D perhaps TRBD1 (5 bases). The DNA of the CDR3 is TGTGCCAGCAGCTGGGGGAAGACTGGAAACACCATATATTTT. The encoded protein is CASSWGKTGNTIYF.